This paragraph covers one T cell receptor (beta chain) sequence. Its specificity is not known. Several immunoSEQ plates received, in even portions, the genomic DNA of each subset. Authors' processing steps: Owing to the provision of junction-only sequences devoid of quality scores by immunoSEQ, filtering differed. Only in-frame clones appear in the TCRdb table, and some are missing; sequencing was by immunoSEQ multiplex PCR. V, J and clone size are those of that table, while D and trimming were read from the DNA. Of more than 550,000 clones listed, around 90% are singletons. These data come from a study of shared clonotypes between healthy human individuals. About the study: Used for every donor were three CD4 naive, three CD4 memory, two CD8 naive and one CD8 memory plate.

Study-level findings and limits: It was expected that sequencing depth would affect clonotype sharing among donors.

The CDR3 has 15 amino acids. The germline gives CDR1 SQVTM, CDR2 ANQGSEA. V lost 4 bases and J lost 3; bases outside the gene matches: 6. This chain uses TRBV29-1 with TRBJ2-1; 10 nucleotides align to TRBD2. Sequenced input: memory CD8+ T cells from PBMCs. Documented subset: CD45RO+ cells pooled with CCR7-negative TemRA cells. This TCR came from a man between 18 and 35 years old in good health. Some clones in this sample may be carry-over from other donors' samples. CDR3 region: CSVATLAGNYNEQFF. The CDR3 DNA follows: TGCAGCGTTGCCACACTAGCGGGGAACTACAATGAGCAGTTCTTC.